Listed here are 23 T cell receptor beta chains from one sample, sequenced in a study of early T cells in non-severe SARS-CoV-2 infection. One entry per CDR3 protein, called by TCRdb with MiXCR from the 5' RACE reads. The sample shows around 76,000 distinct CDR3 sequences, around 13% of them seen only once. Sequences were derived from whole blood, sampled at baseline. These receptors were collected from an adult who was a healthcare worker with PCR-confirmed SARS-CoV-2 infection or an uninfected control (not recorded which).

The chain joins TRBV4-2 to TRBJ2-7; D possibly corresponds to TRBD2 (5 bases). Trimming cost V 4 bases and J 0 bases, with 16 bases left between them. The CDR3 length is 16 residues. Per the germline V gene, CDR1 is LGHNA and CDR2 is YNFKEQ. CDR3 DNA sequence: TGTGCCAGCAGCCCGGTGGAAAGCGGAAGCTCCTACGAGCAGTACTTC. It translates to CASSPVESGSSYEQYF.

This clonotype came up many times. The chain employs TRBV20-1 and TRBJ2-5; 7 nucleotides line up with TRBD2. V lost 3 bases, J lost 3 bases, and 4 bases stayed unmatched. This CDR3 is 13 amino acids long. Per germline, CDR1 DFQATT and CDR2 SNEGSKA (reference sequence). CDR3 protein: CSASPSGKETQYF. CDR3 coding DNA: TGCAGTGCTAGTCCTAGCGGAAAAGAGACCCAGTACTTC.

The table lists this clonotype with a count of one. The V gene is TRBV9, the J gene TRBJ1-2; 10 nucleotides agree with TRBD1. Germline V gene data show CDR1 as SGDLS and CDR2 as YYNGEE. The CDR3 has 15 amino acids. The V and J ends lost 5 bases and 4 bases, in that order; junction bases with no gene match: 8. The CDR3 sequence is CASSARQGAVYGYTF. The CDR3 DNA reads as TGTGCCAGCAGTGCACGACAGGGGGCTGTCTATGGCTACACCTTC.

V and J are TRBV7-7 and TRBJ2-1; maybe TRBD1 (6 bases). Germline CDR1 SSHAT, CDR2 FNYEAQ (reference sequence). The CDR3 is made up of 13 amino acids. The V end was cut by 5 bases, the J end by 5 bases, with 10 bases between. Written as DNA, the CDR3 is TGTGCCAGCAGCGGGACACCCGACAATGAGCAGTTCTTC. Protein product: CASSGTPDNEQFF. The variable domain in full, with the rest retrieved from reference TRBV7-7 and TRBJ2-1, is GAGVSQSPRYKVTKRGQDVTLRCDPISSHATLYWYQQALGQGPEFLTYFNYEAQPDKSGLPSDRFSAERPEGSISTLTIQRTEQRDSAMYRCASSGTPDNEQFFGPGTRLTVL.

The chain combines TRBV7-8 with TRBJ2-4, with D unclear. Trimming pared 2 bases from V and 11 bases from J, leaving 13 bases between. The CDR3 runs to 13 residues. Germline V gene lookup returns CDR1 SGHVS and CDR2 FQNEAQ. CDR3 coding DNA: TGTGCCAGCAGCTTAAGTCAGGATAGTGTTCAGTACTTC. This gives the protein CASSLSQDSVQYF.

The chain combines TRBV7-9 with TRBJ2-1, with 10 positions matching TRBD2. In germline, CDR1 is SEHNR, CDR2 FQNEAQ (reference sequence). This CDR3 spans 15 amino acids. The ends lost 3 bases at V and 6 bases at J; junction bases unmatched: 5. DNA for the CDR3: TGTGCCAGCAGCTTCACCCTAGCGGGAGCCAATGAGCAGTTCTTC. Protein sequence: CASSFTLAGANEQFF.

The chain is built from TRBV27 and TRBJ1-1, with D possibly matching TRBD1 (5 bases). Trimming cost V 2 bases and J 5 bases, with 12 bases left between them. Germline-derived CDR1 and CDR2 are MNHEY and SMNVEV (reference sequence). There are 14 residues in the CDR3. CDR3 DNA sequence: TGTGCCAGCAGTTTAGGGGGAAGTTGGACTGAAGCTTTCTTT. Translating it yields CASSLGGSWTEAFF.

V is TRBV19 and J is TRBJ2-2; no definite D call. Germline CDR1 LNHDA, CDR2 SQIVND (reference sequence). Trimming removed 4 bases at V and 3 bases at J, with 3 bases between. The CDR3 is 12 residues long. For the CDR3, the DNA is TGTGCCAGTAGTAAGGACACCGGGGAGCTGTTTTTT. Translating gives CASSKDTGELFF.

There are many counts of this clonotype. V and J are TRBV19 and TRBJ1-5, with a possible D match to TRBD1 (5 bases). Germline V gives CDR1 LNHDA, CDR2 SQIVND (reference sequence). CDR3 size: 12 residues. V was trimmed by 9 bases and J by 6 bases, leaving 12 bases between them. DNA for the CDR3: TGTGCCAGCAAGGGACGGGCTCAGCCCCAGCATTTT. Its translation is CASKGRAQPQHF.

This clonotype was counted at least ten times. The chain recombines TRBV24-1 with TRBJ2-1; 11 bases agree with TRBD1. CDR1 KGHDR and CDR2 SFDVKD come from the germline V gene. The CDR3 extends over 15 amino acids. V was pared by 7 bases and J by 4 bases, with 5 bases of the junction left unmatched. In DNA form, the CDR3 reads TGTGCCACCAGATCCGGGACAGGGGGATACAATGAGCAGTTCTTC. Protein: CATRSGTGGYNEQFF.

CDR3 amino acids: CASSVGTSGTYNEQFF. The CDR3 bases are TGTGCCAGTAGTGTCGGGACTAGCGGCACCTACAATGAGCAGTTCTTC. V and J are TRBV19 and TRBJ2-1; 11 bases match TRBD2. The J segment lost 2 bases and the V segment lost 5 bases, leaving 5 bases of the junction unmatched. CDR1 is LNHDA, CDR2 SQIVND, per germline (reference sequence). The CDR3 is 16 amino acids.

This clonotype was seen at least ten times. The gene calls are TRBV20-1 and TRBJ2-2, with D perhaps TRBD1 (5 bases). Between the trimmed V and J ends, which lost 7 bases and 0 bases, there was a span of 15 bases. Germline lookup yields CDR1 DFQATT and CDR2 SNEGSKA (reference sequence). The length of the CDR3 is 15 residues. The chain's CDR3 is CSVTKGRANTGELFF. The CDR3 DNA reads as TGCAGTGTCACCAAGGGGCGCGCGAACACCGGGGAGCTGTTTTTT.

This clonotype was seen ten or more times. V is TRBV7-2 and J is TRBJ2-1; D not certain. The CDR3 is 12 residues long. Germline-derived CDR1 and CDR2 are SGHTA and FQGNSA. V was shortened by 5 bases and J by 9 bases, with 11 bases between the two germline ends. DNA of the CDR3: TGTGCCAGCAGCCGAAACGCAGGTGAGCAGTTCTTC. Encoded protein: CASSRNAGEQFF.

At least ten counts were recorded for this clonotype. This chain joins TRBV28 and TRBJ2-5, with no clear D. The ends were cut back, 3 bases at V and 1 base at J, with 15 bases in the middle. The length of the CDR3 is 16 residues. CDR1 is MDHEN, CDR2 SYDVKM, per germline. The CDR3 is CASSFGSVLTQETQYF. CDR3 sequence (DNA): TGTGCCAGCAGTTTTGGCTCAGTCCTAACCCAAGAGACCCAGTACTTC.

This clonotype was counted at least ten times. This chain uses TRBV7-9 with TRBJ1-5; maybe TRBD1 (6 bases). Germline V gene data show CDR1 as SEHNR and CDR2 as FQNEAQ (reference sequence). V dropped 4 bases and J dropped 5 bases, with 15 bases sitting between them. CDR3 length: 15 residues. The CDR3 region has the DNA TGTGCCAGCAGCTCCTCCGACAGGCTTGATCAGCCCCAGCATTTT. Its translation: CASSSSDRLDQPQHF.

V usage is TRBV7-9 and J usage is TRBJ2-1; D is possibly TRBD1 or TRBD2 (5 bases each). The CDR3 loop spans 18 amino acids. V was cut by 6 bases and J by 5 bases, with 26 bases left in between. Germline CDR1 and CDR2: SEHNR and FQNEAQ (reference sequence). The CDR3 is CASSYDSFRGAADNEQFF. The CDR3 DNA reads TGTGCCAGCAGTTACGATTCCTTCCGGGGCGCCGCCGACAATGAGCAGTTCTTC.

In its sample, this clonotype was seen many times. The CDR3 nucleotides are TGTGCCAGCAGTTTCTCGACAGGAGGAAACACCATATATTTT. Residues: CASSFSTGGNTIYF. The chain is built from TRBV28 and TRBJ1-3, with TRBD1 as a possible D gene (6 bases). The CDR3 runs 14 residues. V lost 3 bases and J lost 4, with 10 bases in between. The germline CDR1 and CDR2 sequences are MDHEN and SYDVKM. Full variable domain (outside the CDR3, taken from reference TRBV28 and TRBJ1-3): DVKVTQSSRYLVKRTGEKVFLECVQDMDHENMFWYRQDPGLGLRLIYFSYDVKMKEKGDIPEGYSVSREKKERFSLILESASTNQTSMYLCASSFSTGGNTIYFGEGSWLTVV.

This clonotype appeared many times. The chain employs TRBV27 and TRBJ1-1, with D possibly being TRBD1 (6 bases). Per the germline V gene, CDR1 is MNHEY and CDR2 is SMNVEV (reference sequence). The CDR3 is made up of 17 amino acids. Trimming stripped 2 bases from V and 1 base from J, with 17 bases between. The CDR3 reads CASSLEGGRWRNTEAFF. The CDR3 DNA reads as TGTGCCAGCAGTTTAGAGGGGGGAAGATGGAGGAACACTGAAGCTTTCTTT.

The genes are TRBV20-1 and TRBJ2-7, with 7 bases that match TRBD1. The germline V gene encodes CDR1 DFQATT and CDR2 SNEGSKA (reference sequence). V trimming: 6 bases; J trimming: 4 bases; junction bases outside the gene matches: 12. The CDR3 sequence is 14 residues long. The CDR3 DNA sequence: TGCAGTGCCCAAGACAGGGCCCCCTTTTACGAGCAGTACTTC. This translates into CSAQDRAPFYEQYF.

This clonotype has a handful of counts. The rearrangement uses TRBV6-4 and TRBJ2-3; 11 bases map to TRBD2. The V gene's germline CDR1 is MRHNA and CDR2 SNTAGT. J was trimmed by 4 bases and V by 4 bases; bases with no gene match: 4. This CDR3 is built from 15 residues. The CDR3 here is CASSAELAGADTQYF. The CDR3 DNA reads as TGTGCCAGCAGTGCGGAACTAGCGGGAGCAGATACGCAGTATTTT.

This clonotype was counted between two and nine times. V and J are TRBV29-1 and TRBJ2-3, with 10 bases matching TRBD2. The J segment lost 0 bases and the V segment lost 4 bases, leaving 7 bases of the junction unmatched. Germline CDR1 is SQVTM and CDR2 is ANQGSEA. The CDR3 is 16 amino acids. The CDR3 is CSVAGTSGESTDTQYF. The CDR3 bases are TGCAGCGTTGCTGGCACTAGCGGGGAAAGCACAGATACGCAGTATTTT.

This clonotype was seen a single time. The chain links TRBV5-6 to TRBJ2-1; TRBD2 matches 7 bases. This CDR3 contains 17 residues. V dropped 1 base and J dropped 8; count of bases not matched to a gene: 15. Germline V gene sequence: CDR1 SGHDT, CDR2 YYEEEE. CDR3 in amino acids: CASSLWLSGNPFDEQFF. CDR3 coding DNA: TGTGCCAGCAGCTTGTGGCTGAGCGGGAACCCTTTTGATGAGCAGTTCTTC.

This clonotype has at least ten counts. This chain connects TRBV6-6 to TRBJ2-1; TRBD2 is a possible D gene (7 bases). The CDR3 spans 14 residues. Trimming left V 0 bases short and J 9 bases short, with 12 bases between. The germline V gene has CDR1 MNHNY and CDR2 SVGAGI (reference sequence). The CDR3: CASSYSRGGGEQFF. DNA for the CDR3: TGTGCCAGCAGTTACTCGAGGGGGGGTGGTGAGCAGTTCTTC.